Listed below are T cell receptor beta chains from one sample, sequenced in a study of CD8 T cells in ankylosing spondylitis. TCRdb passed the 5' RACE reads through MiXCR, listing each CDR3 protein once. This sample has a few hundred thousand distinct CDR3 sequences, with 17% found just once. Sequences were obtained from blood, either unsorted or a sorted T cell fraction (not recorded which). These receptors were obtained from a male donor with ankylosing spondylitis. Both conserved end residues are part of each CDR3. A D gene is named only where the DNA matches it firmly. Not every row has a clone size; where given, it reads once, few, many or a size class.

size	J	D	V	CDR3	DNA
.	TRBJ2-7	.	TRBV6-5	CASSYSGGVGEQYF	TGTGCCAGCAGTTACTCCGGCGGAGTAGGGGAGCAGTACTTC
.	TRBJ2-7	TRBD2	TRBV7-9	CASSPIPGGARVHEQYF	TGTGCCAGCAGCCCCATTCCGGGGGGGGCTAGGGTCCACGAGCAGTACTTC
.	TRBJ2-7	TRBD2	TRBV7-8	CASSSGPQRGADEQYF	TGTGCCAGCAGCTCTGGGCCCCAGCGGGGGGCTGACGAGCAGTACTTC
.	TRBJ1-2	.	TRBV7-2	CASSLSRDLSYGYTF	TGTGCCAGCAGCTTATCTCGGGACCTGAGCTATGGCTACACCTTC
many	TRBJ1-5	.	TRBV10-3	CAISEERGLGGLNQPQHF	TGTGCCATCAGCGAGGAGCGGGGGTTGGGGGGACTCAATCAGCCCCAGCATTTT
.	TRBJ2-2	TRBD2	TRBV10-3	CAISESPLLAGGAGELFF	TGTGCCATCAGTGAGTCTCCGTTACTAGCGGGAGGAGCCGGGGAGCTGTTTTTT
many	TRBJ2-2	TRBD2	TRBV12-3/TRBV12-4	CASSQLLAGGPVELFF	TGTGCCAGCAGTCAGCTACTAGCGGGAGGGCCAGTGGAGCTGTTTTTT
.	TRBJ2-7	.	TRBV20-1	CSSQKGEQTYEQYF	TGCAGTTCCCAGAAGGGGGAGCAAACCTACGAGCAGTACTTC
.	TRBJ2-1	.	TRBV5-6	CASSFRESHFQNEQFF	TGTGCCAGCAGCTTCCGGGAGTCCCACTTTCAGAATGAGCAGTTCTTC
.	TRBJ2-3	TRBD2	TRBV5-1	CASSLVASGGSDTQYF	TGCGCCAGCAGCTTGGTCGCTAGCGGTGGTTCGGATACGCAGTATTTT